This T cell receptor (beta chain) was sequenced during a study of T-cell reconstitution after alpha-beta-depleted transplantation in children. Germline CDR1 and CDR2: MNHNS and SASEGT. There are 14 residues in the CDR3. Trimming pared 6 bases from V and 6 bases from J, leaving 18 bases between. Unique molecular identifiers featured in how the TCRbeta library was prepared. TCRdb re-analysed the PCR reads in MiXCR, keeping a single row per CDR3 protein. The table has some 600,000 distinct CDR3 sequences, roughly 17% seen once. V usage is TRBV6-1 and J usage is TRBJ2-7, with unresolved D. The receptor was derived from a human donor who donated a stem cell graft to a child with acute myeloid leukemia. The sequencing here drew on PBMCs from the stem cell graft donor, taken from the stem cell graft. The CDR3 nucleotides read TGTGCCAGCAGACCCACCGTCTCCTACGGCGAGCAGTACGTC. As protein: CASRPTVSYGEQYV.